The next 24 T cell receptor beta chains were all read from a single sample in a study of blood T cell repertoires in COVID-19. TCRdb's copy holds only in-frame clones and misses some; the assay was immunoSEQ multiplex PCR. This table holds around 200,000 clones, 75% to 90% found once. Sequencing input: PBMCs or T cells enriched from blood (not recorded which). Receptors originate from a man aged 40-55 years who had recovered from COVID-19.

This chain links TRBV25-1 with TRBJ1-3; 7 nucleotides agree with TRBD1. This CDR3 has 14 amino acids. V gave up 6 bases and J gave up 2 bases; unmatched junction bases: 4. Per germline, CDR1 MGHDK and CDR2 SYGVNS. The CDR3 DNA reads as TGTGCCAGCAGAACAGACAGGGCTGGAAACACCATATATTTT. This translates into CASRTDRAGNTIYF.

This chain connects TRBV5-1 to TRBJ2-7; tentative D call: TRBD2 (6 bases). V lost 4 bases and J lost 5, with 16 bases in between. CDR1 is SGHRS and CDR2 is YFSETQ in the germline V gene. The CDR3 has 14 residues. The CDR3 here is CASSLGGSTNEQYF. CDR3 coding DNA: TGCGCCAGCAGCCTCGGAGGGAGCACGAACGAGCAGTACTTC.

DNA for the CDR3: TGTGCCAGCATCCCCAGTCACAGCTCTAACTATGGCTACACCTTC. It yields the protein CASIPSHSSNYGYTF. The chain combines TRBV2 with TRBJ1-2; D gene ambiguous. The CDR3 runs to 15 residues. CDR1 and CDR2 (germline): SNHLY, FYNNEI. V dropped 7 bases and J dropped 0 bases, with 15 bases sitting between them. The full variable domain, its missing parts supplied by reference TRBV2 and TRBJ1-2, is EPEVTQTPSHQVTQMGQEVILRCVPISNHLYFYWYRQILGQKVEFLVSFYNNEISEKSEIFDDQFSVERPDGSNFTLKIRSTKLEDSAMYFCASIPSHSSNYGYTFGSGTRLTVV.

In its sample, this clone was seen once. This chain connects TRBV28 to TRBJ2-7; 9 positions agree with TRBD2. Germline CDR1 and CDR2: MDHEN and SYDVKM. V lost 5 bases, J lost 2 bases, and 10 bases stayed unmatched. The CDR3 loop spans 16 amino acids. The CDR3 bases are TGTGCCAGCAGTACCCGGAGCGGGAGGTCCCCCTACGAGCAGTACTTC. It encodes CASSTRSGRSPYEQYF.

This chain uses TRBV2 with TRBJ1-3, with 8 nucleotides matching TRBD1. CDR1 SNHLY and CDR2 FYNNEI come from the germline V gene. The CDR3 is 15 amino acids. V was pared by 4 bases and J by 7 bases, with 9 bases of the junction left unmatched. CDR3 sequence reads: CASSAEGQGANTIYF. The CDR3 DNA is TGTGCCAGCAGTGCCGAAGGACAGGGCGCGAACACCATATATTTT.

The gene calls are TRBV6-5 and TRBJ2-7; TRBD1 agrees at 11 bases. The CDR3 length is 14 residues. Germline V gene data show CDR1 as MNHEY and CDR2 as SVGAGI. Trimming cost V 9 bases and J 5 bases; bases outside gene matches: 9. The CDR3 DNA reads as TGTGCCAGTGCACCGGACAGGGGGCCTGACGAGCAGTACTTC. Encoded protein: CASAPDRGPDEQYF.

A single count supports this clone. CDR3 DNA sequence: TGTGCCAGTAGTATTCGTGAGACAATAGCGCATGAGCAGTTCTTC. It codes for CASSIRETIAHEQFF. The chain combines TRBV19 with TRBJ2-1; the D gene is possibly TRBD2 (5 bases). V lost 3 bases and J lost 8, with 17 bases in between. The CDR3 extends over 15 amino acids. Germline CDR1 LNHDA, CDR2 SQIVND (reference sequence).

The genes are TRBV3-1 (or the pseudogene TRBV3-2) and TRBJ2-1; unclear D gene. Germline CDR1 is LGHDT and CDR2 is YNNKEL (reference sequence). This CDR3 contains 14 residues. V was clipped by 4 bases and J by 5 bases, with 12 bases between them. The CDR3 protein is CASSPRQEHNEQFF. CDR3 sequence (DNA): TGTGCCAGCAGCCCCCGACAAGAACACAATGAGCAGTTCTTC.

CDR3 region: CASSSRLSAYEQYF. The CDR3 DNA reads as TGCGCCAGCAGTTCGAGACTGAGCGCCTACGAGCAGTACTTC. The chain carries TRBV10-1 and TRBJ2-7; the D is unclear. Germline loops: CDR1 WNHNN, CDR2 SYGVQD (reference sequence). V dropped 5 bases and J dropped 2 bases, with 13 bases sitting between them. The CDR3 runs 14 residues.

The chain carries TRBV7-8 and TRBJ1-2; 12 bases match TRBD1. CDR1 and CDR2 from the germline V gene are SGHVS and FQNEAQ. J gave up 5 bases and V 2 bases, and 6 bases lay outside the gene matches. The CDR3 spans 16 residues. This CDR3 reads CASSLRDRGLRYGYTF. The CDR3, as DNA: TGTGCCAGCAGCTTAAGGGACAGGGGGCTTCGGTATGGCTACACCTTC.

The chain carries TRBV19 and TRBJ2-1, with 11 bases aligning to TRBD1. Looked up from germline, CDR1 is LNHDA and CDR2 is SQIVND (reference sequence). Losses at the gene ends were 3 bases for V and 3 bases for J; bases not matched to a gene: 1. The CDR3 has 15 amino acids. CDR3 DNA sequence: TGTGCCAGTAGTATGGACAGGGGGCTCTACAATGAGCAGTTCTTC. Its protein is CASSMDRGLYNEQFF.

The chain recombines TRBV15 with TRBJ2-2; D might be TRBD2 (7 bases). Germline lookup yields CDR1 LNHNV and CDR2 YYDKDF (reference sequence). This CDR3 comprises 17 residues. V was pared by 0 bases and J by 4 bases, with 15 bases between. CDR3 residues: CATSRDLGGASTGELFF. The CDR3 nucleotides read TGTGCCACCAGCAGAGACCTAGGGGGGGCGTCCACCGGGGAGCTGTTTTTT.

V gene TRBV5-5 combines with J gene TRBJ2-7; 8 nucleotides match TRBD1. V was clipped by 6 bases and J by 2 bases; unmatched bases: 7. Germline CDR1 reads SGHKS; CDR2 reads YYEKEE (reference sequence). There are 14 residues in the CDR3. CDR3 DNA: TGTGCCAGCATTCCCCCGGGACAGGCCTACGAGCAGTACTTC. As protein: CASIPPGQAYEQYF.

The rearrangement joins TRBV5-5 to TRBJ1-3; 9 bases map to TRBD1. Trimming cost V 0 bases and J 2 bases; bases outside gene matches: 6. The CDR3 has 17 amino acids. The germline V gene has CDR1 SGHKS and CDR2 YYEKEE (reference sequence). As DNA, the CDR3 is TGTGCCAGCAGCTTGGACCAGGGACAGGGAACTGGAAACACCATATATTTT. It is translated as CASSLDQGQGTGNTIYF.

The rearrangement joins TRBV2 to TRBJ2-7; 8 bases line up with TRBD1. In germline, CDR1 is SNHLY, CDR2 FYNNEI. The CDR3 totals 13 residues. The J segment lost 0 bases and the V segment lost 9 bases, leaving 4 bases of the junction unmatched. The DNA of the CDR3 is TGTGCCAGTACAGGGGGGAGCTCCTACGAGCAGTACTTC. It yields the protein CASTGGSSYEQYF. The full variable domain, in which reference TRBV2 and TRBJ2-7 provide the parts outside the CDR3, is EPEVTQTPSHQVTQMGQEVILRCVPISNHLYFYWYRQILGQKVEFLVSFYNNEISEKSEIFDDQFSVERPDGSNFTLKIRSTKLEDSAMYFCASTGGSSYEQYFGPGTRLTVT.

The chain joins TRBV5-1 to TRBJ2-3; D uncertain. Looked up from germline, CDR1 is SGHRS and CDR2 is YFSETQ. The V end lost 0 bases, the J end lost 6 bases, and 11 bases lay between the germline ends. CDR3 size: 14 residues. CDR3 protein: CASSLVASSDTQYF. DNA of the CDR3: TGCGCCAGCAGCTTGGTGGCTAGTTCGGATACGCAGTATTTT.

CDR3 in DNA: TGTGCCAGCAGTGAGGCCAGCTCCTATAATTCACCCCTCCACTTT. Its protein product is CASSEASSYNSPLHF. The chain has TRBV2 and TRBJ1-6, with D unresolved. This CDR3 comprises 15 residues. V was clipped by 3 bases and J by 0 bases, with 6 bases between them. Germline CDR1 reads SNHLY; CDR2 reads FYNNEI.

This clone was recorded a few times. CDR3 sequence reads: CASSSAGTSGIETQYF. CDR3 nucleotide sequence: TGCGCCAGCAGCTCCGCCGGGACTAGCGGGATAGAGACCCAGTACTTC. The chain carries TRBV5-1 and TRBJ2-5; 13 positions match TRBD2. CDR1 is SGHRS and CDR2 is YFSETQ in the germline V gene. The CDR3 extends over 16 amino acids. V was pared by 3 bases and J by 4 bases, with 6 bases of the junction left unmatched.

This chain joins TRBV13 and TRBJ1-2; perhaps TRBD1 as D (6 bases). V was clipped by 0 bases and J by 8 bases, with 7 bases between them. CDR3 length: 12 residues. The V gene's germline CDR1 is PRHDT and CDR2 FYEKMQ (reference sequence). CDR3 sequence (DNA): TGTGCCAGCAGCTTAGGGACAGGCGGCTACACCTTC. It yields the protein CASSLGTGGYTF.

The chain combines TRBV7-3 with TRBJ2-1; TRBD2 matches at 8 bases. The CDR3 spans 14 residues. V lost 3 bases to trimming and J lost 5 bases; unmatched junction nucleotides: 3. CDR1 and CDR2 (germline): SGHTA, FQGTGA. The CDR3 reads CASSLRLANNEQFF. CDR3 nucleotide sequence: TGTGCCAGCAGCTTGAGACTAGCGAACAATGAGCAGTTCTTC.

The rearrangement links TRBV3-1 (or the pseudogene TRBV3-2) to TRBJ1-2; tentatively, D is TRBD1 (5 bases). CDR1 is LGHDT and CDR2 is YNNKEL in the germline V gene (reference sequence). V shed 2 bases and J shed 8 bases, with 12 bases lying between them. The CDR3 is made up of 13 amino acids. In nucleotides, the CDR3 is TGTGCCAGCAGCCAAACTAGGCGGGGCGGCTACACCTTC. Translation gives CASSQTRRGGYTF.

V is TRBV2 and J is TRBJ2-7, with a tentative D call TRBD2 (7 bases). The V end was cut by 8 bases, the J end by 6 bases, with 23 bases between. Germline CDR1 is SNHLY and CDR2 is FYNNEI. The CDR3 loop spans 15 amino acids. CDR3 DNA sequence: TGTGCCAGCCACGAGGGGGGGGCCACTATAGTCGAGCAGTACTTC. It codes for CASHEGGATIVEQYF.

For the CDR3, the DNA is TGTGCCAGCAGCGTATCCTACGAGCAGTACTTC. It is translated as CASSVSYEQYF. The chain joins TRBV7-6 to TRBJ2-7, with unresolved D. CDR1 is SGHVS and CDR2 is FNYEAQ in the germline V gene. The CDR3 totals 11 residues. Trimming took off 5 bases at V and 1 base at J, with 3 bases between the two ends.

The chain recombines TRBV4-3 with TRBJ2-1; weak D call: TRBD1 (5 bases). The CDR3 has 15 residues. CDR1 and CDR2 from the germline V gene are LGHNA and YSLEER. V was trimmed by 4 bases and J by 0 bases, leaving 10 bases between them. CDR3 residues: CASSPRQSSYNEQFF. CDR3 nucleotides: TGCGCCAGCAGCCCGCGACAGAGCTCCTACAATGAGCAGTTCTTC.